This T cell receptor (beta chain) is drawn from a study of T cell clonality in common variable immunodeficiency. Trimming left V 0 bases short and J 4 bases short, with 18 bases between. The CDR3 is 18 residues long. From germline, CDR1 is LNHNV and CDR2 YYDKDF (reference sequence). This clone was seen many times. Its antigen is currently unknown. With the read ending 3 residues before the CDR3 end, the germline J gene is used to fill in that end. Generated by immunoSEQ multiplex PCR, the TCRdb table keeps only in-frame clones and is missing some. There are tens of thousands of clones in the sample, none observed a single time. Study-level points and caveats: CVID subjects showed higher TCRbeta clonality than healthy controls. In common variable immunodeficiency, TCR beta chains reportedly carried fewer deletions and N-nucleotide insertions.

The sample comprised peripheral blood mononuclear cells. The sequence was obtained from a person aged 18-70 years in good health. V and J are TRBV15 and TRBJ2-2; D possibly corresponds to TRBD2 (6 bases). CDR3: CATSRDRRLVIRTGELFF. The CDR3 DNA, read in part, is TGTGCCACCAGCAGAGATCGACGACTAGTCATTCGCACCGGGGAG.